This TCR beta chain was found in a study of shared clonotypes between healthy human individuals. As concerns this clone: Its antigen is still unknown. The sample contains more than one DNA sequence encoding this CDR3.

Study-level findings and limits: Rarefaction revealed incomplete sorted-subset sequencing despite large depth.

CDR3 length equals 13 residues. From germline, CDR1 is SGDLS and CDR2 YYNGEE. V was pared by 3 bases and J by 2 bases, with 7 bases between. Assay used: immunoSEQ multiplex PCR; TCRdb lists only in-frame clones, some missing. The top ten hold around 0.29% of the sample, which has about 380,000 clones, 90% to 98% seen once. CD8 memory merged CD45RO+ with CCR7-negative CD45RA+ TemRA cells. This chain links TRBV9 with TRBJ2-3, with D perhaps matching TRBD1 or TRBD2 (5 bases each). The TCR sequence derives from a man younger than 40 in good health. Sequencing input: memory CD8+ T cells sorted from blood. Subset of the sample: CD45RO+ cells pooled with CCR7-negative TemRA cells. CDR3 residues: CASSGGSTDTQYF. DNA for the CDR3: TGTGCCAGCAGCGGGGGGTCCACAGATACGCAGTATTTT.